Below, one T cell receptor (beta chain) is given with its context. The record originates from a study of technical replicates of blood from a handful of donors. Assay used: immunoSEQ multiplex PCR; TCRdb lists only in-frame clones, some missing. The table lists about 83,000 clones, around 92% of them singletons. CDR3 length equals 12 residues. The ends were cut back, 3 bases at V and 6 bases at J, with 9 bases in the middle. Germline CDR1 is SGHTA and CDR2 is FQGNSA. The sequence was collected from a human donor in good health. The sample consisted of T cells isolated from PBMCs. The V call is TRBV7-2, the J call TRBJ2-7; D remains unclear. Here the CDR3 DNA reads TGTGCCAGCAGCTTCGTCAGAGGCGAGCAGTACTTC. Translating gives CASSFVRGEQYF.